This T cell receptor (beta chain) was identified in a study of shared clonotypes between healthy human individuals. At the deep level, the assay was run. Repertoires were generated with immunoSEQ multiplex PCR, while TCRdb's copy carries only in-frame clones and drops some. This sample has hundreds of thousands of clones; roughly 96% occur once, and the top ten carry less than 0.13%. Overall study results and limits: Clonotypes shared by all four sorted-subset donors had higher generation probabilities than non-shared clonotypes.

The naive CD8 population came from CD45RO-negative cells selected for CCR7, without terminally differentiated effector memory CD45RA+ cells. The V end was cut by 0 bases, the J end by 2 bases, with 12 bases between. Germline V gene data show CDR1 as SGHVS and CDR2 as FNYEAQ. This CDR3 contains 16 residues. Comments on this clone: Its specificity is not known.

Sequencing was performed on naive CD8+ T cells sorted from blood. The origin of this receptor is a woman in her 30s in good health. The rearrangement links TRBV7-6 to TRBJ2-3; D might be TRBD2 (5 bases). CDR3 protein: CASSLAAWRTTDTQYF. For the CDR3, the DNA is TGTGCCAGCAGCTTAGCTGCCTGGAGGACCACAGATACGCAGTATTTT. The full variable domain, its missing parts supplied by reference TRBV7-6 and TRBJ2-3, is GAGVSQSPRYKVTKRGQDVALRCDPISGHVSLYWYRQALGQGPEFLTYFNYEAQQDKSGLPNDRFSAERPEGSISTLTIQRTEQRDSAMYRCASSLAAWRTTDTQYFGPGTRLTVL.